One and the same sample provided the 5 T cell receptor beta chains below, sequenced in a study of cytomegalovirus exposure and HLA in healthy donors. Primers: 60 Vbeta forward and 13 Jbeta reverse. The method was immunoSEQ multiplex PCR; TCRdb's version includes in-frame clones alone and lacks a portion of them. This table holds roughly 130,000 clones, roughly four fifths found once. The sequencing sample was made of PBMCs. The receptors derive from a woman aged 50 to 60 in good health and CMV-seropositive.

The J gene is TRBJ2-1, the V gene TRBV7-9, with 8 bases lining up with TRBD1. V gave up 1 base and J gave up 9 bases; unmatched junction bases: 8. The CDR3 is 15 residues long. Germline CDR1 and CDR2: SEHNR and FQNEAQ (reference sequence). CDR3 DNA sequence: TGTGCCAGCAGCTTAGTCAGGGGGCGGCGAATTGAGCAGTTCTTC. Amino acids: CASSLVRGRRIEQFF.

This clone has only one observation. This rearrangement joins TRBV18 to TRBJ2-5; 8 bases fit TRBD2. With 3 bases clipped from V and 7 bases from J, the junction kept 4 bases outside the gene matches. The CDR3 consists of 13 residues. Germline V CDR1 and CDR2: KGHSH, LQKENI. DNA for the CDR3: TGTGCCAGCTCACCGGCGGCGGGAGGGACCCAGTACTTC. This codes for CASSPAAGGTQYF.

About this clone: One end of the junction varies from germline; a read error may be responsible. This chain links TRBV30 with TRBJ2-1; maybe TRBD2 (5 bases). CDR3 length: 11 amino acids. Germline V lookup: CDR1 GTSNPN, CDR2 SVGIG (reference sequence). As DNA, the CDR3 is TGTGCCTGGACCTCAGCAGCGGCTAGGGTCTTC. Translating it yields CAWTSAAARVF.

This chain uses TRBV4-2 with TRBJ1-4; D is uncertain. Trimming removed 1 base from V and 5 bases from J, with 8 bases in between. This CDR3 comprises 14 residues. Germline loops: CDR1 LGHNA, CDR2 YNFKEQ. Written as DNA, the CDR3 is TGTGCCAGCAGCCAAGCGCAGTGGAATGAAAAACTGTTTTTT. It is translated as CASSQAQWNEKLFF.

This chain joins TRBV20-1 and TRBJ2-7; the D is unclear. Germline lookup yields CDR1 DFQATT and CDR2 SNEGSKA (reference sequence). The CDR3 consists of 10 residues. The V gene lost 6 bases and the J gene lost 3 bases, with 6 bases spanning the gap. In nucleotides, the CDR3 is TGCAGTGCCGAGAGCTACGAGCAGTACTTC. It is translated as CSAESYEQYF.